Reported below is one T cell receptor (beta chain). This may be a read error: a much more frequent sequence differs by one nucleotide. These data are taken from a study of identical twins. CDR3 size: 15 residues. J was trimmed by 7 bases and V by 1 base; bases with no gene match: 8. Germline values: CDR1 DFQATT, CDR2 SNEGSKA (reference sequence). TCRdb re-called the 5' RACE reads through MiXCR, storing one row per CDR3 protein. The repertoire holds a few hundred thousand distinct CDR3 sequences, with approximately 17% as singletons. The sequence was collected from a man aged 45-60 years in good health. The gene calls are TRBV20-1 and TRBJ2-3; TRBD2 matches at 10 bases. The sample consisted of naive T cells sorted from blood. Here the CDR3 reads CSARASGRAGYTQYF. The CDR3 DNA is TGCAGTGCTAGAGCCAGCGGGAGGGCCGGATATACGCAGTATTTT.